The source of this T cell receptor beta chain is a study of blood T cells in healthy people across ages. Germline V lookup: CDR1 MGHRA, CDR2 YSYEKL. V shed 2 bases and J shed 0 bases, with 10 bases lying between them. The length of the CDR3 is 16 residues. Together with a sample-barcoded 5' primer, a J-beta primer mix was included in a second PCR lasting about 7 to 12 cycles. TCRdb redid the calling of the 5' RACE reads with MiXCR, one entry per CDR3 protein. The data show roughly 1,500,000 distinct CDR3 sequences, 42% seen once. This clonotype was counted many times. Its antigen is undetermined. Overall study findings and caveats: There was no known CMV status for donors, so expanded clonotype changes were possibly confounded. Samples with more naive T cells showed higher observed beta diversity. Older age went with lower TCR beta diversity per million T cells, in a roughly linear way.

Per sample, extraction of total RNA gave at least 5 micrograms in every case. V and J are TRBV4-1 and TRBJ1-4, with a tentative D call TRBD1 (5 bases). What was sequenced was blood. This clonotype originated in a young woman in good health. The CDR3 loop is CASSQLDRSTNEKLFF. The CDR3 DNA reads as TGCGCCAGCAGCCAACTAGACAGATCAACTAATGAAAAACTGTTTTTT.